These 15 T cell receptor beta chains came from one sample sequenced in a study of identical twins. A single record per CDR3 protein comes from TCRdb applying MiXCR to the 5' RACE reads. The repertoire holds approximately 700,000 distinct CDR3 sequences, with 6.1% as singletons. The sequenced sample was naive T cells sorted from blood. These TCRs come from a man aged 18 to 30 in good health.

About this clonotype itself: This could be a read error, since a much larger clone is one nucleotide away. The chain employs TRBV4-2 and TRBJ1-4; D is possibly TRBD1 (5 bases). Trimming left V 3 bases short and J 8 bases short, with 22 bases between. The CDR3 sequence is 17 residues long. Per the germline V gene, CDR1 is LGHNA and CDR2 is YNFKEQ. The CDR3 sequence: CASSQAPRGPEGEKLFF. The CDR3 nucleotides read TGTGCCAGCAGCCAGGCCCCACGGGGTCCGGAGGGGGAAAAACTGTTTTTT.

The V gene is TRBV11-2, the J gene TRBJ2-1; 14 bases agree with TRBD2. Germline assignment: CDR1 SGHAT and CDR2 FQNNGV. This CDR3 spans 16 amino acids. J lost 7 bases, V lost 5 bases, and 7 bases had no gene match. The CDR3 region has the DNA TGTGCCAGCAGCCGGGGACTAGCGGGAGTAGTAAATGAGCAGTTCTTC. Translated: CASSRGLAGVVNEQFF.

This clonotype was seen more than once but under ten times. The chain carries TRBV11-2 and TRBJ2-1, with 9 bases matching TRBD1. Per the germline V gene, CDR1 is SGHAT and CDR2 is FQNNGV. The CDR3 is made up of 20 amino acids. With 4 bases clipped from V and 6 bases from J, the junction kept 22 bases outside the gene matches. The CDR3 coding sequence is TGTGCCAGCAGCTCCCTTAGACCGACAGGGGGTGGGCCCGGGGGCAATGAGCAGTTCTTC. It specifies CASSSLRPTGGGPGGNEQFF.

This clonotype was seen repeatedly, ten times or more. This sequence joins TRBV6-1 and TRBJ2-1, with D perhaps TRBD2 (5 bases). Germline V lookup: CDR1 MNHNS, CDR2 SASEGT. V was trimmed by 7 bases and J by 3 bases, leaving 16 bases between them. This CDR3 has 15 residues. The CDR3, as DNA: TGTGCCAGCACCCCCAGCGGCGGTCACTACAATGAGCAGTTCTTC. Translating it yields CASTPSGGHYNEQFF.

This clonotype was recorded at least ten times. This chain joins TRBV20-1 and TRBJ1-1, with unresolved D. The V end was cut by 5 bases, the J end by 1 base, with 8 bases between. The CDR3 spans 12 residues. Germline CDR1 is DFQATT and CDR2 is SNEGSKA (reference sequence). The CDR3 spells CSAVNRNTEAFF. CDR3 bases: TGCAGTGCTGTTAACAGGAACACTGAAGCTTTCTTT.

This clonotype showed up just a few times. The chain uses TRBV5-1 and TRBJ2-1, with 8 bases aligning to TRBD2. The V and J ends lost 3 bases and 3 bases, in that order; junction bases with no gene match: 11. The germline CDR1 and CDR2 sequences are SGHRS and YFSETQ. The CDR3 length is 17 residues. CDR3 residues: CASSSDGLAANYNEQFF. The CDR3 DNA sequence: TGCGCCAGCAGCTCAGACGGACTAGCAGCTAACTACAATGAGCAGTTCTTC.

This clonotype was observed many times. The chain couples TRBV10-3 to TRBJ2-7; TRBD2 aligns across 11 bases. The CDR3 length is 13 residues. Germline lookup yields CDR1 ENHRY and CDR2 SYGVKD. Trimming removed 11 bases from V and 6 bases from J; junction bases left unmatched: 9. CDR3 nucleotides: TGTGCCGTCATGACTAGCGGGGAGGGCGAGCAGTACTTC. Its translation: CAVMTSGEGEQYF.

This clonotype was seen at least ten times. The CDR3 protein is CASSWAYEQYF. CDR3 sequence (DNA): TGTGCCAGCAGTTGGGCCTACGAGCAGTACTTC. The gene calls are TRBV28 and TRBJ2-7; D gene ambiguous. From germline, CDR1 is MDHEN and CDR2 SYDVKM. Trimming pared 4 bases from V and 2 bases from J, leaving 3 bases between. The CDR3 is 11 residues long.

Many counts were recorded for this clonotype. The chain uses TRBV12-3 or TRBV12-4 and TRBJ2-5, with a possible D match to TRBD1 (8 bases). The germline V and J ends were trimmed by 5 bases and 5 bases, with 18 bases remaining between them. The CDR3 length is 15 residues. CDR3 loop: CASSPGQGGGETQYF. CDR3 nucleotide sequence: TGTGCCAGCAGTCCCGGACAGGGAGGGGGTGAGACCCAGTACTTC.

In its sample, this clonotype was seen many times. The chain employs TRBV4-2 and TRBJ2-7, with TRBD2 matching over 11 bases. The germline gives CDR1 LGHNA, CDR2 YNFKEQ. Losses at the gene ends were 5 bases for V and 1 base for J; bases not matched to a gene: 10. This CDR3 is 17 amino acids long. The CDR3 DNA reads as TGTGCCAGCAGCAAAGCCGGGGGGACTAGCGGATCCTACGAGCAGTACTTC. Its protein is CASSKAGGTSGSYEQYF.

This clonotype was seen repeatedly, ten times or more. This chain connects TRBV20-1 to TRBJ1-1; possibly TRBD1 for D (5 bases). Trimming removed 5 bases from V and 2 bases from J, with 18 bases in between. The CDR3 spans 15 residues. Germline V gene lookup returns CDR1 DFQATT and CDR2 SNEGSKA (reference sequence). The CDR3 spells CSAGPGTVSNTEAFF. Written as DNA, the CDR3 is TGCAGTGCTGGTCCCGGGACTGTTAGCAACACTGAAGCTTTCTTT.

This clonotype was found many times. The rearrangement uses TRBV20-1 and TRBJ2-3; TRBD1 might be the D (5 bases). The CDR3 runs 14 residues. The V and J ends lost 4 bases and 1 base respectively, with 12 bases between them. Germline-derived CDR1 and CDR2 are DFQATT and SNEGSKA (reference sequence). The CDR3 spells CSAKGAPGTDTQYF. The CDR3 DNA follows: TGCAGTGCTAAAGGGGCCCCTGGCACAGATACGCAGTATTTT.

This clonotype was observed a handful of times. J is TRBJ2-1 and V is TRBV2; 9 bases match TRBD2. The CDR3 spans 11 residues. Germline V CDR1 and CDR2: SNHLY, FYNNEI. With V trimmed by 9 bases and J by 8 bases, 2 bases remained unmatched. The CDR3 nucleotides are TGTGCCAGAGCGGGGGGCGATGAGCAGTTCTTC. Its translation: CARAGGDEQFF.

This clonotype appeared a few times. The chain carries TRBV9 and TRBJ2-5; D uncertain. The CDR3 contains 14 residues. With 0 bases removed from V and 5 bases from J, the gap between germline ends came to 11 bases. Looked up from germline, CDR1 is SGDLS and CDR2 is YYNGEE. The CDR3 nucleotides read TGTGCCAGCAGCGTAGGGCTAGGTCTGGAGACCCAGTACTTC. The encoded protein is CASSVGLGLETQYF.

This clonotype was seen a few times. CDR3 sequence reads: CATSGLAVFNEQFF. The CDR3 DNA is TGCGCCACATCCGGACTAGCGGTCTTCAATGAGCAGTTCTTC. The rearrangement links TRBV4-1 to TRBJ2-1; 10 nucleotides agree with TRBD2. CDR1 is MGHRA and CDR2 is YSYEKL in the germline V gene. J gave up 6 bases and V 10 bases, and 9 bases lay outside the gene matches. The CDR3 is 14 amino acids.